This TCR beta chain originates from a study of regulatory T cells in long-lasting Graves disease listed by TCRdb under 2021. At the level of the whole study: Newly diagnosed Graves' disease patients had taken antithyroid drugs for less than 3 months. Persistent Graves' disease patients were compared with newly diagnosed Graves' disease patients by peripheral blood TCR sequencing and RNA sequencing. The study was conducted in China and was registered as a clinical trial. A total of roughly 35 samples underwent TCR sequencing, from roughly 13 patients with persistent Graves' disease and roughly 20 patients with newly diagnosed Graves' disease. What the authors observed across the whole study: The authors acknowledged the small sample size as a limitation that may reduce accuracy. Lower TCR Shannon entropy and fewer highly expanded clones were observed in persistent Graves' disease patients than in newly diagnosed patients, which suggested clonal expansion. TRBV28, TRBJ1-2 and TRBJ2-5 were preferentially used in persistent disease, while TRBV20-1 and TRBJ2-1 were favored in newly diagnosed disease. A larger number of public clonotypes was shared among persistent patients (around 2,700) than among newly diagnosed patients (roughly 1,000). Because the primary lesion, thyroid tissue, could not be accessed, the study looked at peripheral blood alone. Sequencing and analysis were restricted to the TCR beta chain.

Via the germline V gene (reference sequence), CDR1 is MNHEY and CDR2 SMNVEV. Clipping removes 5 bases from V and 6 bases from J, with 9 as the unmatched junction base count. Taken from cysteine to phenylalanine, the CDR3 has 15 residues. CDR3 DNA is the only sequence kept; it has 45 bases, read in frame from the first base. The sample's time point label is to be understood as: newly diagnosed GD, antithyroid drugs for less than 3 months. For both TCR sequencing and RNA sequencing, RNA was extracted from PBMCs using TRIzol. Graves' disease was diagnosed according to American Thyroid Association guidelines. Recruitment of patients was carried out at an endocrinology department in Xi'an, China. Each patient gave approximately 8.8 milliliters of peripheral blood, collected in an EDTA anticoagulant tube. Ficoll Paque Plus density gradient separation was used to isolate PBMCs, and no further T cell sorting was done. An Agilent 2100 Bioanalyzer and agarose gel were used to check RNA quality, and a NanoDrop 2000 was used to measure RNA concentration.

Receptor amplification or capture employed multiplex PCR. This sample was sequenced with an Illumina HiSeq 4000. CDR3 regions were amplified by Arm-PCR with iRepertoire HTBI primers to construct TCR beta libraries. Before sequencing, the PCR products underwent gel purification. In the authors' own workflow: Across samples, about 64 TRBV and 14 TRBJ segments were identified and used for gene usage analysis of CDR3 amino acid clonotypes. COPE and FqMerger were used to merge filtered high-quality paired reads into contigs. BLAST was used to align contigs to the IMGT TRBV, TRBD and TRBJ reference genes, and CDR3 was defined following IMGT. Clonotypes above 0.1% frequency were classified as highly expanded clones. Repertoire diversity was measured by Shannon entropy, and V-J evenness by the Gini coefficient. A clonotype was considered public if more than one individual shared it. TCRdb handled the public reads itself, with Q25 trimming in fastp and clone calling in MiXCR, and kept productive beta chains. Under each unique CDR3 protein, matching rows form one entry showing the most common genes and DNA. TCRdb, rather than the study authors, made the V and J calls. In this sample the table shows about 620,000 distinct CDR3 sequences, roughly 15% of which occur a single time. The ten largest clones represent 15% to 20% of the sample.

As to this clonotype: Its cognate antigen has yet to be identified. Per-nucleotide qualities are absent, and no much larger clonotype sits a single base away.

This same sample was also taken into another study, of T cells in Graves' hyperthyroidism and ophthalmopathy. The second source states: Stable Graves' hyperthyroidism was defined as no progression to ophthalmopathy during 18 months of follow-up. Hyperthyroidism patients were newly diagnosed, with disease duration under 2 months, and aged 18 to 65 years. The study excluded patients with uncontrolled infections, other autoimmune diseases, pregnancy or lactation. Diagnoses relied on clinical symptoms, serum thyroxine and TRAb, thyroid ultrasound and orbital computed tomography. The first round of RT-PCR for the TCR CDR3 was performed with the HTBI primer set and the Qiagen OneStep RT-PCR kit. Most expanded thyroid clonotypes (frequency above 0.001) were also detected in blood, a finding suggesting that blood repertoires may reflect thyroid immune responses. In cross-validation, a model built on a 13 V-J signature told ophthalmopathy apart from stable hyperthyroidism with 85% to 90% sensitivity and about 81% specificity, and in testing the same model reached 80%/75%. In validation, the model predicted progression to ophthalmopathy with 55% to 71% sensitivity and approximately 72% specificity, a median of 6.5 months before onset. To identify TCR V-J signatures that set the groups apart, the researchers used a discovery cohort of about a hundred patients, made up of fewer than 50 with Graves' ophthalmopathy and some 58 with stable Graves' hyperthyroidism. Whether ophthalmopathy could be predicted prospectively was tested in an independent validation cohort made up of under 20 hyperthyroidism patients plus 17 patients who later progressed to ophthalmopathy. The roughly 94 discovery patients were randomly split 7:3 into training and test sets. Thyroid tissue and blood T-cell repertoires from about six Graves' hyperthyroidism patients were also compared in the study. Following sampling, methimazole starting at 30 mg daily was given to hyperthyroidism patients, and high-dose intravenous methylprednisolone was given to ophthalmopathy patients. The libraries were constructed in a second round of multiplex PCR and then size-selected and purified. Paired-end sequencing of the libraries was performed with 100 bp reads on an Illumina HiSeq2000. SOAPnuke was used to process the raw data, throwing out any read that contained adapters or uncalled bases, had a mean Phred below 15, or lacked an exact constant-primer or identifier match. High-quality paired reads were merged using COPE v1.2.5, and each unique nucleotide sequence was defined as a clonotype. Clonotypes were aligned to IMGT TRBV, TRBD and TRBJ reference segments using MiTCR v1.1. The analysis was restricted to V-J combinations with a frequency above 0.0001, which together covered 99.2% of the repertoires. A TCS score was defined as the ratio of F50 (clonal expansion) to E x V (chaos), with BLOSUM62-based TCRdist applied between CDR3 peptides within each V-J. Welch's t-statistics and random forest reduced around 550 V-J features to 13, which were used in a naive Bayes classifier (R e1071). Sample size was not statistically predetermined, and blinding of investigators to group allocation was not performed. TCR Vbeta CDR3 sequencing of 120 to 150 peripheral blood samples (fewer than 45 ophthalmopathy, roughly 72 hyperthyroidism and roughly 17 progressor patients) is reported in the paper.

The sequence came from a young woman with Graves disease. Donor details come from another sample of the same person, matched by shared clones. The specimen was peripheral blood mononuclear cells (PBMCs), collected at new diagnosis, from a patient treated with antithyroid drugs. The chain is encoded by TRBV27 joined to TRBJ2-1; TRBD1 matches 8 bases in the middle. Here is the DNA: TGTGCCAGCAGTCCCTCAGGGGGCAACGGCAATGAGCAGTTCTTC. Its protein reads: CASSPSGGNGNEQFF.